This TCR beta chain derives from a study of OX40 agonist ivuxolimab in advanced cancers. The overall study: Dose-escalation patients were diagnosed with hepatocellular carcinoma, melanoma, renal cell cancer or head and neck cancer.

Germline CDR1 MNHEY, CDR2 SMNVEV (reference sequence). The CDR3 runs 14 residues. J lost 2 bases, V lost 4 bases, and 5 bases had no gene match. Libraries were prepared by immunoSEQ multiplex PCR; TCRdb keeps only in-frame clonotypes and omits some of them. Of tens of thousands of clones listed, approximately 87% are singletons. This clone was recorded a few times. The sample here was CD4+ or CD8+ T cells sorted from blood, taken in a trial of the OX40 agonist ivuxolimab. V is TRBV27 and J is TRBJ2-7, with 7 bases aligning to TRBD1. The TCR was taken from an adult with an advanced solid tumor such as melanoma, head and neck, liver or kidney cancer. In nucleotides, the CDR3 is TGTGCCAGCAGTTCGACAGGGACGGCCTACGAGCAGTACTTC. Translation: CASSSTGTAYEQYF.